These T cell receptor beta chains were read from a single sample in a study of T cells after yellow fever vaccination. One entry per CDR3 protein results from TCRdb running MiXCR on the 5' RACE reads. Among under 550,000 distinct CDR3 sequences listed, 21% were seen once. The source material was PBMCs, sampled roughly 20 days after the first yellow fever vaccination. These receptors were taken from a man between 18 and 29 years old who received the YFV17D yellow fever vaccine. The CDR3 runs from the conserved cysteine through the conserved F or W. D genes are given only for firm matches. Size is omitted from some rows. Given values are once, few, many or a class for expanded clones.

D	V	J	size	CDR3	DNA
TRBD1	TRBV7-2	TRBJ1-5	few	CASTRQGDQPQHF	TGTGCCAGCACGCGACAGGGCGATCAGCCCCAGCATTTT
-	TRBV2	TRBJ1-4	-	CASRNREANEKLFF	TGTGCCAGCAGAAACAGGGAGGCGAATGAAAAACTGTTTTTT
-	TRBV11-3	TRBJ1-1	-	CASSLGEAAGQAFF	TGTGCCAGCAGCTTAGGAGAGGCGGCCGGACAAGCTTTCTTT
TRBD1	TRBV7-6	TRBJ2-2	-	CASSLGQFTGELFF	TGTGCCAGCAGCCTGGGACAGTTCACCGGGGAGCTGTTTTTT
-	TRBV4-1	TRBJ1-2	few	CASSQAFVEGYGYTF	TGCGCCAGCAGCCAGGCCTTCGTGGAAGGCTATGGCTACACCTTC
-	TRBV20-1	TRBJ2-3	few	CSARPSGSDRTQYF	TGCAGTGCTAGACCTTCGGGCTCCGACCGTACGCAGTATTTT
-	TRBV7-2	TRBJ2-1	many	CASSLAGVVGNEQFF	TGTGCCAGCAGCTTAGCGGGGGTGGTGGGCAATGAGCAGTTCTTC
-	TRBV6-2/TRBV6-3	TRBJ1-1	-	CASRTPPGFTEAFF	TGTGCCAGCAGGACCCCCCCGGGGTTCACTGAAGCTTTCTTT
-	TRBV7-9	TRBJ2-5	many	CASSLLGRGETQYF	TGTGCCAGCAGCTTACTTGGCAGGGGAGAGACCCAGTACTTC
TRBD1	TRBV7-3	TRBJ2-7	-	CASSPTGTGSEQYF	TGTGCCAGCAGCCCTACCGGGACAGGGAGTGAGCAGTACTTC
TRBD2	TRBV12-3/TRBV12-4	TRBJ2-3	-	CASTSNGGADTQYF	TGTGCCAGCACCTCGAACGGGGGGGCAGATACGCAGTATTTT
-	TRBV3-1	TRBJ2-1	-	CASSHSLINEQFF	TGTGCCAGCAGCCACAGTTTAATAAATGAGCAGTTCTTC
TRBD1	TRBV4-3	TRBJ2-1	many	CASSLAGTGDYNEQFF	TGCGCCAGCAGCCTAGCCGGGACAGGGGATTACAATGAGCAGTTCTTC
TRBD2	TRBV12-3/TRBV12-4	TRBJ2-3	-	CASTKLAGTDTQYF	TGTGCCAGCACCAAACTAGCGGGAACAGATACGCAGTATTTT
-	TRBV12-3/TRBV12-4	TRBJ2-3	-	CASSLSIAGTDTQYF	TGTGCCAGCAGTTTATCTATAGCGGGCACAGATACGCAGTATTTT
TRBD1	TRBV7-2	TRBJ1-5	few	CASSPHRGGAQPQHF	TGTGCCAGCAGCCCCCACAGAGGGGGCGCTCAGCCCCAGCATTTT
-	TRBV24-1	TRBJ2-1	-	CATSDFTGTNEQFF	TGTGCCACCAGTGATTTTACCGGGACAAACGAGCAGTTCTTC
TRBD2	TRBV12-3/TRBV12-4	TRBJ2-5	few	CASRHTGLAVQETQYF	TGTGCCAGCAGACATACGGGACTAGCGGTCCAAGAGACCCAGTACTTC
-	TRBV5-1	TRBJ2-5	-	CASSRGTSDETQYF	TGCGCCAGCAGCCGCGGAACCAGCGACGAGACCCAGTACTTC
-	TRBV10-3	TRBJ2-3	-	CAISGTRGPDTQYF	TGTGCCATCAGTGGGACCCGGGGGCCAGATACGCAGTATTTT
TRBD1	TRBV5-1	TRBJ1-3	-	CASSFQDRTNTIYF	TGCGCCAGCAGCTTCCAGGACAGGACGAACACCATATATTTT
-	TRBV14	TRBJ1-1	-	CASSQDIGENTEAFF	TGTGCCAGCAGCCAAGATATAGGGGAGAACACTGAAGCTTTCTTT
-	TRBV6-2/TRBV6-3	TRBJ2-2	few	CASSYRSRFTGELFF	TGTGCCAGCTCATACCGAAGTCGATTCACCGGGGAGCTGTTTTTT
-	TRBV7-9	TRBJ2-5	-	CASSSPQRETQCF	TGTGCCAGCAGCTCTCCTCAGAGGGAGACCCAGTGCTTC
-	TRBV27	TRBJ1-4	few	CASSLGGIGKLFF	TGTGCCAGCAGTTTAGGGGGGATCGGAAAACTGTTTTTT
-	TRBV14	TRBJ2-1	-	CASSQGFGGEQFF	TGTGCCAGCAGCCAAGGATTTGGGGGTGAGCAGTTCTTC
TRBD2	TRBV6-5	TRBJ2-7	-	CASSSDTSGPSYEQYF	TGTGCCAGCAGTTCCGACACTAGCGGACCCTCCTACGAGCAGTACTTC
TRBD2	TRBV7-6	TRBJ2-5	-	CASSQNSGGETQYF	TGTGCCAGCAGTCAAAATTCGGGGGGGGAGACCCAGTACTTC
-	TRBV7-6	TRBJ1-2	-	CASSLSPGQLEGYTF	TGTGCCAGCAGCTTATCCCCTGGGCAGCTGGAGGGCTACACCTTC
TRBD2	TRBV5-1	TRBJ2-3	-	CAGSFLAGFTDTQYF	TGCGCCGGCAGCTTTCTAGCGGGGTTCACAGATACGCAGTATTTT
TRBD1	TRBV5-1	TRBJ2-3	-	CASSFQGEDTQYF	TGCGCCAGCAGCTTTCAGGGGGAAGATACGCAGTATTTT
-	TRBV6-1	TRBJ1-1	-	CASSERPGARTEAFF	TGTGCCAGCAGTGAACGGCCGGGGGCGAGGACTGAAGCTTTCTTT
-	TRBV6-5	TRBJ1-2	-	CASSYSAANYGYTF	TGTGCCAGCAGTTACTCCGCCGCGAACTATGGCTACACCTTC
-	TRBV5-1	TRBJ2-1	-	CASSPSEGFYNEQFF	TGCGCCAGCAGCCCCAGTGAGGGTTTCTACAATGAGCAGTTCTTC
TRBD2	TRBV6-2/TRBV6-3	TRBJ2-1	few	CASSYSTGTSGGVDEQFF	TGTGCCAGCAGTTACTCGACAGGGACTAGCGGGGGTGTGGATGAGCAGTTCTTC
-	TRBV20-1	TRBJ1-2	-	CSASGHIRDGYTF	TGCAGTGCTAGCGGACACATAAGAGATGGCTACACCTTC
-	TRBV12-3/TRBV12-4	TRBJ1-2	-	CASSRARGSYGYTF	TGTGCCAGCAGTCGGGCTAGAGGTTCCTATGGCTACACCTTC
TRBD2	TRBV12-3/TRBV12-4	TRBJ2-1	few	CASGTSGAYNEQFF	TGTGCCAGCGGGACTAGCGGGGCATACAATGAGCAGTTCTTC
-	TRBV6-1	TRBJ1-5	-	CASSPMSNQPQHF	TGTGCCAGCAGTCCCATGAGCAATCAGCCCCAGCATTTT
-	TRBV6-2/TRBV6-3	TRBJ1-5	many	CASATASNQPQHF	TGTGCCAGCGCAACGGCTAGCAATCAGCCCCAGCATTTT